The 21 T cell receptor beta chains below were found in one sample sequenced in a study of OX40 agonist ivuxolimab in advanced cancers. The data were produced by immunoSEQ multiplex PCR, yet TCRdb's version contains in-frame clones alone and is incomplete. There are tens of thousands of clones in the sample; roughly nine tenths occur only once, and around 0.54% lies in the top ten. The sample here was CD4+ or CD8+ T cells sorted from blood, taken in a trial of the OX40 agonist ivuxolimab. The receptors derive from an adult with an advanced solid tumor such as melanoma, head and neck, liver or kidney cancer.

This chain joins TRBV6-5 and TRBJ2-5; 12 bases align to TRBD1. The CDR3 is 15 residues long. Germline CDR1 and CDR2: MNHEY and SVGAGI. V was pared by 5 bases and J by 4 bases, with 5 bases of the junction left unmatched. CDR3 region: CASSTRDRGLETQYF. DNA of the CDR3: TGTGCCAGCAGTACCCGGGACAGGGGGCTAGAGACCCAGTACTTC.

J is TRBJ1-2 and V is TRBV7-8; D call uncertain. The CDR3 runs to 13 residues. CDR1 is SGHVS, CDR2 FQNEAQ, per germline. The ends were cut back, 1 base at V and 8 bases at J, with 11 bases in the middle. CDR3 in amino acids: CASSLGTSGGYTF. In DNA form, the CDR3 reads TGTGCCAGCAGCTTAGGTACCTCCGGCGGCTACACCTTC.

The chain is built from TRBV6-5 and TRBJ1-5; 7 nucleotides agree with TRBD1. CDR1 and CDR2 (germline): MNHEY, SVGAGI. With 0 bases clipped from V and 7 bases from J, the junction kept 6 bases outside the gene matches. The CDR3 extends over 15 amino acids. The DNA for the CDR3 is TGTGCCAGCAGTTACTCGACGGGGACAGACCAGCCCCAGCATTTT. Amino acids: CASSYSTGTDQPQHF.

The CDR3, as DNA: TGTGCCAGCAGAAGCAGCGGGGGGGTAAATGAGCAGTTCTTC. Protein: CASRSSGGVNEQFF. The chain combines TRBV7-9 with TRBJ2-1, with 10 bases identical to TRBD2. With V trimmed by 6 bases and J by 7 bases, 6 bases remained unmatched. CDR3 length: 14 residues. The germline V gene has CDR1 SEHNR and CDR2 FQNEAQ (reference sequence).

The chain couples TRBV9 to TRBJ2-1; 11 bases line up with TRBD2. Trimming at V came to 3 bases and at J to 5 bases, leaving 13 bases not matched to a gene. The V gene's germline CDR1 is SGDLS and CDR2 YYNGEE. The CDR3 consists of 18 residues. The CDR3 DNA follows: TGTGCCAGCAGCGGCCGCCCCATAGCGGGGGGGGGTGACAATGAGCAGTTCTTC. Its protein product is CASSGRPIAGGGDNEQFF.

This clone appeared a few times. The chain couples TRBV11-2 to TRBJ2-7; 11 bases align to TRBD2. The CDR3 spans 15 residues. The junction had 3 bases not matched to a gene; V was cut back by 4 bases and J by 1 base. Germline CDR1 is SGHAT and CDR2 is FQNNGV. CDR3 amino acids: CASSYGTSGSYEQYF. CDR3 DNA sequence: TGTGCCAGCAGCTACGGGACTAGCGGATCCTACGAGCAGTACTTC.

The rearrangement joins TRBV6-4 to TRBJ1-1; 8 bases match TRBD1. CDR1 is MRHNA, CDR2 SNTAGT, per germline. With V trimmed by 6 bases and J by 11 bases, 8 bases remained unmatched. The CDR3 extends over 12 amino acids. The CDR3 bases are TGTGCCAGCAGCGGACAGGGCCAGAGGGCTTTCTTT. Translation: CASSGQGQRAFF.

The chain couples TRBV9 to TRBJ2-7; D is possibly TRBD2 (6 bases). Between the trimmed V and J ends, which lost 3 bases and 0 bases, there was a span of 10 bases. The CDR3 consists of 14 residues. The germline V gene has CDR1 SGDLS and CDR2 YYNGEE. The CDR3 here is CASSERSGSYEQYF. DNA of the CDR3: TGTGCCAGCAGCGAGCGTAGCGGCTCCTACGAGCAGTACTTC.

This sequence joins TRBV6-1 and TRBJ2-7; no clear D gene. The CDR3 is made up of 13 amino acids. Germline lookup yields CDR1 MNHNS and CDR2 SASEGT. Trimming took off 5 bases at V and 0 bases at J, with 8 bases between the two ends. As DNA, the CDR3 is TGTGCCAGCAGTTCGACGGACTCCTACGAGCAGTACTTC. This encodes CASSSTDSYEQYF.

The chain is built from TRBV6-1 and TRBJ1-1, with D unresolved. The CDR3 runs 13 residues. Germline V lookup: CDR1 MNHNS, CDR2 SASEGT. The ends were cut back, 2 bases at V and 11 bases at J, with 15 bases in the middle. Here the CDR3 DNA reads TGTGCCAGCAGTGAAAAACAGACGATGGGGGCTTTCTTT. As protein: CASSEKQTMGAFF.

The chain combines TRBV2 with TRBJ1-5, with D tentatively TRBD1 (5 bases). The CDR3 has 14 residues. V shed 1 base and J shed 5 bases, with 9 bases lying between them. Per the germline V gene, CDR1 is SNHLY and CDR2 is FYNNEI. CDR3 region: CASSEGQRDQPQHF. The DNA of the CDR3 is TGTGCCAGCAGTGAAGGACAGAGGGATCAGCCCCAGCATTTT. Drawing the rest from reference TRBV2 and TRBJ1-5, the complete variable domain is EPEVTQTPSHQVTQMGQEVILRCVPISNHLYFYWYRQILGQKVEFLVSFYNNEISEKSEIFDDQFSVERPDGSNFTLKIRSTKLEDSAMYFCASSEGQRDQPQHFGDGTRLSIL.

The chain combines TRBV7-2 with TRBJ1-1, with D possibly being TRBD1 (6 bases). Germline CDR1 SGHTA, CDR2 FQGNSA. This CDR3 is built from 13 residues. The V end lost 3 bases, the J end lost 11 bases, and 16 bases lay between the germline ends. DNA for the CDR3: TGTGCCAGCAGCTTTAGTGGGGGGGCCGAGGCTTTCTTT. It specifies CASSFSGGAEAFF.

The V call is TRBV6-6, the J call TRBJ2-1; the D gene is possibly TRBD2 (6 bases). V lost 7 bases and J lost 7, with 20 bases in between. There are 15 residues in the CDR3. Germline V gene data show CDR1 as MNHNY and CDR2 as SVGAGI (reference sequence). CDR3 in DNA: TGTGCCAGCACCGAATCCCCAGCGGGTCTGAATGAGCAGTTCTTC. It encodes CASTESPAGLNEQFF.

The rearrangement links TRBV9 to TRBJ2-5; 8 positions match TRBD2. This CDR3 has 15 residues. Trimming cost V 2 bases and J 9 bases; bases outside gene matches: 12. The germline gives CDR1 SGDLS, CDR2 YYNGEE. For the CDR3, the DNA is TGTGCCAGCAGCGTCTCCGCCACCGGGGGGGAGCCCCAGTACTTC. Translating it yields CASSVSATGGEPQYF.

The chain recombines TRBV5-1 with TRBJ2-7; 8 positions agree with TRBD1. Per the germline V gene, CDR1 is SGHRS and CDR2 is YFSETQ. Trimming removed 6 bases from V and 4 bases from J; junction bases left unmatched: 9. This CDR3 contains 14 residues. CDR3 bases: TGCGCCAGCAAGCAAGGACAGGGCCCTTACGAGCAGTACTTC. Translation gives CASKQGQGPYEQYF. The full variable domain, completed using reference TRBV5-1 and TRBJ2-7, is KAGVTQTPRYLIKTRGQQVTLSCSPISGHRSVSWYQQTPGQGLQFLFEYFSETQRNKGNFPGRFSGRQFSNSRSEMNVSTLELGDSALYLCASKQGQGPYEQYFGPGTRLTVT.

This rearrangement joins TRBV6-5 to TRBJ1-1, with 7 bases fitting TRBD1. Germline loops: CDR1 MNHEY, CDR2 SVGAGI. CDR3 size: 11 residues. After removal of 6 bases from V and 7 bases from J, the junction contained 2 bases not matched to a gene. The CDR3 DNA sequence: TGTGCCAGCAGGGACAGGAGTGAAGCTTTCTTT. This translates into CASRDRSEAFF.

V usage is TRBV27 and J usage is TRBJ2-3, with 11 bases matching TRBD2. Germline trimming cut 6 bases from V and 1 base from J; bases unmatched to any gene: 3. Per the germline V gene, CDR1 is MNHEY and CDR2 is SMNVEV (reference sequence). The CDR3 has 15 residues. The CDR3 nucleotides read TGTGCCAGCAGATTTAGCGGGGGGGGCACAGATACGCAGTATTTT. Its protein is CASRFSGGGTDTQYF.

The CDR3: CASSRRSGQGRYEQYF. In DNA form, the CDR3 reads TGTGCCAGCAGCCGGAGGTCGGGACAGGGAAGGTACGAGCAGTACTTC. V usage is TRBV5-6 and J usage is TRBJ2-7; the match to TRBD1 covers 9 bases. The J segment lost 4 bases and the V segment lost 4 bases, leaving 12 bases of the junction unmatched. CDR3 length equals 16 residues. Germline-derived CDR1 and CDR2 are SGHDT and YYEEEE.

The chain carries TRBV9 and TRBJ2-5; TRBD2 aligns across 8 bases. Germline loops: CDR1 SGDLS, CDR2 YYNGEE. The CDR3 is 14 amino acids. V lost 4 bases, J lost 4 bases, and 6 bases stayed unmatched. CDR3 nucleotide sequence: TGTGCCAGCAGCTTAGGACGGGGGGGAGAGACCCAGTACTTC. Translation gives CASSLGRGGETQYF.

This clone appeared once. The CDR3, as DNA: TGTGCCAGCAGCAAAGGTGGCAGGGATAGCTCCTACGAGCAGTACTTC. Encoded protein: CASSKGGRDSSYEQYF. The chain employs TRBV5-4 and TRBJ2-7; D may be TRBD1 (5 bases). Germline CDR1 is SGHNT and CDR2 is YYREEE (reference sequence). The CDR3 is 16 amino acids. V lost 4 bases and J lost 0, with 17 bases in between.

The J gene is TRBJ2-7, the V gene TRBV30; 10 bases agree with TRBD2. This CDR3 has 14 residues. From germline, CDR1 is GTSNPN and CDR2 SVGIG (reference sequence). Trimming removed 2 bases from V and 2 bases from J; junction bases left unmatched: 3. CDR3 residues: CAWSTSGTAYEQYF. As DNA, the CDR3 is TGTGCCTGGAGTACTAGCGGGACGGCCTACGAGCAGTACTTC.